The text below deals with one T cell receptor beta chain. These data originate in a study of control samples from healthy donors and cancer patients. Libraries were prepared by immunoSEQ multiplex PCR; TCRdb keeps only in-frame clonotypes and omits some of them. This sample has fewer than 130,000 clones; roughly 88% occur once, and the top ten carry 3.5% to 4%. Material for sequencing was PBMCs. The sequence came from a woman aged 55-69 years with lung cancer.

The CDR3 sequence: CASSYPPHYEQYF. The CDR3, as DNA: TGTGCCAGCAGTTACCCACCCCACTACGAGCAGTACTTC. The chain employs TRBV6-5 and TRBJ2-7; D is unclear. V was pared by 2 bases and J by 3 bases, with 8 bases between. The CDR3 covers 13 residues. CDR1 and CDR2 (germline): MNHEY, SVGAGI.